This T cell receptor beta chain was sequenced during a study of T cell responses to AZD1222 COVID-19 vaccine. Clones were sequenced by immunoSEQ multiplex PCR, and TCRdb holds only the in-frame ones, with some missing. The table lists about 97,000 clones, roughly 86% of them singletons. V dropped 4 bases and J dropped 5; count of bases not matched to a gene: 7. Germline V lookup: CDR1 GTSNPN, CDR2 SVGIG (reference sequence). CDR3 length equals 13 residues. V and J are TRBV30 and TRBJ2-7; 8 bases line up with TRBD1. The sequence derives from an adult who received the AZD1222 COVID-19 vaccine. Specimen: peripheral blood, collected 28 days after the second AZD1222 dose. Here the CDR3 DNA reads TGTGCCTGGACCCAGGGGGCGCCCCACGAGCAGTACTTC. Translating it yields CAWTQGAPHEQYF.